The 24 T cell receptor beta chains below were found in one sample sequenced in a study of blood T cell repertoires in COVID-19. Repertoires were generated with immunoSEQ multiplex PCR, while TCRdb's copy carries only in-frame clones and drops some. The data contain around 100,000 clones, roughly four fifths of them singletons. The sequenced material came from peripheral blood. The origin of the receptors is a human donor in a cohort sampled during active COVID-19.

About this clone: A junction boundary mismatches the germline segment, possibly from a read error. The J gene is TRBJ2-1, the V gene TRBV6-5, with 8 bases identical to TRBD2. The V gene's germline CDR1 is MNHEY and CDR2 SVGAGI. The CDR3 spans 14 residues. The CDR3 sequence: CASNYQRERYEQFF. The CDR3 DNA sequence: TGTGCCAGCAATTACCAGCGGGAGAGGTATGAGCAGTTCTTC.

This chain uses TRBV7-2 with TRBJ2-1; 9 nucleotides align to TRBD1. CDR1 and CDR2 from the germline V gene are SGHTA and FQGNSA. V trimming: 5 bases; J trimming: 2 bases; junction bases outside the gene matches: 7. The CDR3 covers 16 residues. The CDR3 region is CASSETGGGTYNEQFF. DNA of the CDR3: TGTGCCAGCAGCGAAACAGGGGGCGGTACCTACAATGAGCAGTTCTTC.

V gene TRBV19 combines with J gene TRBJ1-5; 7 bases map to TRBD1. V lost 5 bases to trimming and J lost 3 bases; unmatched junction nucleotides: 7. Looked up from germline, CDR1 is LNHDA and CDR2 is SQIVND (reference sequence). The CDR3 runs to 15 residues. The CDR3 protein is CASSATGTVNQPQHF. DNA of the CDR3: TGTGCCAGTAGTGCCACCGGGACAGTCAATCAGCCCCAGCATTTT.

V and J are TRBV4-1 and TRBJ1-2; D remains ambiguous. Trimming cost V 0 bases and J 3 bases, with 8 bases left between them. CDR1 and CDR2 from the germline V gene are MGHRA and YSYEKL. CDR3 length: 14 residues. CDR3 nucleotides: TGCGCCAGCAGCCAAGAGGAGGGATACTATGGCTACACCTTC. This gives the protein CASSQEEGYYGYTF.

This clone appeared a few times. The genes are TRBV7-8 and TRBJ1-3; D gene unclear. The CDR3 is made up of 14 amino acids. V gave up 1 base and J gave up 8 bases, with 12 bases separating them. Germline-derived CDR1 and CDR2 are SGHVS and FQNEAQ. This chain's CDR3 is CASSLVGSRDTIYF. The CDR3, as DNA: TGTGCCAGCAGCTTAGTAGGATCTCGGGACACCATATATTTT.

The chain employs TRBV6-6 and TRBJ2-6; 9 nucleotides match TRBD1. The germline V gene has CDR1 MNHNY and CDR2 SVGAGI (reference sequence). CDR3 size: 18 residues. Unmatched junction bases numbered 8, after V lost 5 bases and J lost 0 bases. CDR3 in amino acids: CASSPRTGEVSGANVLTF. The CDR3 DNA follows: TGTGCCAGCAGTCCACGGACAGGGGAGGTCTCTGGGGCCAACGTCCTGACTTTC.

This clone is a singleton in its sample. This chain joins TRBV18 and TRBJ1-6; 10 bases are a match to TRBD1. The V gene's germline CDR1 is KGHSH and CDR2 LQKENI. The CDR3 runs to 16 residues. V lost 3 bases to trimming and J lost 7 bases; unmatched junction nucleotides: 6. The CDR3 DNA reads TGTGCCAGCTCACCTCCGGGACAGGGGATCAATTCACCCCTCCACTTT. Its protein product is CASSPPGQGINSPLHF.

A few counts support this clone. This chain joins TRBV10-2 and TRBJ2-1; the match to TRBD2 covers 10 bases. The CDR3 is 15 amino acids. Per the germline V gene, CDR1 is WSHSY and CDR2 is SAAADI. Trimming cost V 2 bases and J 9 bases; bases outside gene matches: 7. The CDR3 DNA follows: TGCGCCAGCAGTGAGAATCTAGCGGGAGCGAGTGAGCAGTTCTTC. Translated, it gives CASSENLAGASEQFF.

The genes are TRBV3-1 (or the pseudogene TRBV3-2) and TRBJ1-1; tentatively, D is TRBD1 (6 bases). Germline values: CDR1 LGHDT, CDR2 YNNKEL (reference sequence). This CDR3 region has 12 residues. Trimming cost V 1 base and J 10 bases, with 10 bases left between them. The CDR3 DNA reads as TGTGCCAGCAGCCAAGGCGTAGGGGGAGCTTTCTTT. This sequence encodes CASSQGVGGAFF.

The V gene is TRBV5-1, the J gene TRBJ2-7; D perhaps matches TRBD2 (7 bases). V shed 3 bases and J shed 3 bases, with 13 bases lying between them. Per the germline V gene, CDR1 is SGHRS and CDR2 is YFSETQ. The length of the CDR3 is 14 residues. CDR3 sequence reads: CASSSGGRDYEQYF. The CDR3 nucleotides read TGCGCCAGCAGCTCGGGGGGCAGGGACTACGAGCAGTACTTC.

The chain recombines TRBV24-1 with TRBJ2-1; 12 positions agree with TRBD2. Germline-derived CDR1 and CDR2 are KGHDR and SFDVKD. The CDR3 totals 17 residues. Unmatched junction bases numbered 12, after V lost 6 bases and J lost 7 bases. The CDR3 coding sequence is TGTGCCACCAGTCCTAGCGGGAGGGCCACCACACGGAATGAGCAGTTCTTC. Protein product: CATSPSGRATTRNEQFF.

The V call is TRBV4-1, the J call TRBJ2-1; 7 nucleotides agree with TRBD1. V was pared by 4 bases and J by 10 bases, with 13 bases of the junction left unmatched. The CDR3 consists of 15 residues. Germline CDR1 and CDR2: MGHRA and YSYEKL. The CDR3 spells CASSPDRERGKEQFF. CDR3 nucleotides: TGCGCCAGCAGCCCCGACAGGGAGCGAGGAAAAGAGCAGTTCTTC.

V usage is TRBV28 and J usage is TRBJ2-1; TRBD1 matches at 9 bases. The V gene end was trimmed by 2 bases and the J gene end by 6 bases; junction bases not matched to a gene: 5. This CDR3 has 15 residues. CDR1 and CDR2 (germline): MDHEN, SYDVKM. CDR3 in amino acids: CASSLSGTGFNEQFF. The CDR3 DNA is TGTGCCAGCAGTTTAAGCGGGACAGGGTTCAATGAGCAGTTCTTC.

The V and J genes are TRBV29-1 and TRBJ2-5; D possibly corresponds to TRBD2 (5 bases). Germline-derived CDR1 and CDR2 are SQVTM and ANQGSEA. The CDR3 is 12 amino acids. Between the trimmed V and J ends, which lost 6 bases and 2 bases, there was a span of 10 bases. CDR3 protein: CSVAGYQETQYF. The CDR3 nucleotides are TGCAGCGTCGCGGGCTATCAAGAGACCCAGTACTTC.

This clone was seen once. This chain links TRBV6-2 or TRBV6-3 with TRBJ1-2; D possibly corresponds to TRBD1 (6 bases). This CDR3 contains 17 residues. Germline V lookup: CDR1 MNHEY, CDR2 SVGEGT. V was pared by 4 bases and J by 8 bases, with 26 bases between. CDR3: CASSSNWGSRGPTGYTF. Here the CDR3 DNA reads TGTGCCAGCAGTTCCAACTGGGGATCCAGGGGCCCTACGGGCTACACCTTC.

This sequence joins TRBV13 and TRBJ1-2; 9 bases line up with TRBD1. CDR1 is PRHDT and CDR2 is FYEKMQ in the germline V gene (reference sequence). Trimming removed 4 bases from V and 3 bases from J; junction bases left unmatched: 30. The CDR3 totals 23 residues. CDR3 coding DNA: TGTGCCAGCAGCTCTCTCTTAACTGGGACAGGGCCCCACACAGATAGTCCTGACTATGGCTACACCTTC. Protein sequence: CASSSLLTGTGPHTDSPDYGYTF.

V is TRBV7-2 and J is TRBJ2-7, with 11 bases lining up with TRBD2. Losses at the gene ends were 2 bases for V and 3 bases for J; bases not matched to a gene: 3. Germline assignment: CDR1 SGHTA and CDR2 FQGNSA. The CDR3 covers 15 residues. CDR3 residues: CASSLNLAGGYEQYF. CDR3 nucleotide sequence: TGTGCCAGCAGCTTAAACCTAGCGGGGGGCTACGAGCAGTACTTC.

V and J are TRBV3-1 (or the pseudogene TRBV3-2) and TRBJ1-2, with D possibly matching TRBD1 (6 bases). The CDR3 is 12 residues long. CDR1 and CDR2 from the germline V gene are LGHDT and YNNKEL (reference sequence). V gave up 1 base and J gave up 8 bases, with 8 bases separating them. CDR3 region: CASSQGGHGYTF. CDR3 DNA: TGTGCCAGCAGCCAAGGGGGACACGGCTACACCTTC.

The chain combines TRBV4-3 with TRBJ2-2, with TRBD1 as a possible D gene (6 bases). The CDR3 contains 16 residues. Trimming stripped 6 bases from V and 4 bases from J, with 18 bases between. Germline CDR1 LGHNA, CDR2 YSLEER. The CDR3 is CASREQGPLLTGELFF. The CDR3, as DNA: TGCGCCAGCAGGGAACAGGGCCCCCTTCTCACCGGGGAGCTGTTTTTT.

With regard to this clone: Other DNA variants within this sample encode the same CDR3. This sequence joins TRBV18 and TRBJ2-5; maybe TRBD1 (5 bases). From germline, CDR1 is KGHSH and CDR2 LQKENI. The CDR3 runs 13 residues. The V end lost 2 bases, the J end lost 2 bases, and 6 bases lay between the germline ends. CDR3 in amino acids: CASSPGQQETQYF. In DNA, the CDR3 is TGTGCCAGCTCACCAGGACAACAAGAGACCCAGTACTTC.

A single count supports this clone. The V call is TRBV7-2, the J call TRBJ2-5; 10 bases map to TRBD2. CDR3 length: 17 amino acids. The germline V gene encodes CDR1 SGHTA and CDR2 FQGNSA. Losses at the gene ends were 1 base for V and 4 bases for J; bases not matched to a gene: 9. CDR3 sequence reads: CASSLVPAGGAGETQYF. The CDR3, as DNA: TGTGCCAGCAGCTTAGTTCCAGCGGGGGGGGCAGGAGAGACCCAGTACTTC.

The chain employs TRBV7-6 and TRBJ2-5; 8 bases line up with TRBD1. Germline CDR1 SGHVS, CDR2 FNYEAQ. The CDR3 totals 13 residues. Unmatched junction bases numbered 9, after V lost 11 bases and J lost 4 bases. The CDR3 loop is CASSSGQGETQYF. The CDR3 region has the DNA TGTGCCTCCTCCTCCGGACAGGGAGAGACCCAGTACTTC.

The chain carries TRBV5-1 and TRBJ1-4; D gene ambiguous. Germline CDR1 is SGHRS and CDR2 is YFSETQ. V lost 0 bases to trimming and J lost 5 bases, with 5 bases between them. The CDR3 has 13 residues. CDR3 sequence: CASSLGQNEKLFF. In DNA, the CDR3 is TGCGCCAGCAGCTTGGGGCAGAATGAAAAACTGTTTTTT. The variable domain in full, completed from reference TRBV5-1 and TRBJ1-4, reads KAGVTQTPRYLIKTRGQQVTLSCSPISGHRSVSWYQQTPGQGLQFLFEYFSETQRNKGNFPGRFSGRQFSNSRSEMNVSTLELGDSALYLCASSLGQNEKLFFGSGTQLSVL.

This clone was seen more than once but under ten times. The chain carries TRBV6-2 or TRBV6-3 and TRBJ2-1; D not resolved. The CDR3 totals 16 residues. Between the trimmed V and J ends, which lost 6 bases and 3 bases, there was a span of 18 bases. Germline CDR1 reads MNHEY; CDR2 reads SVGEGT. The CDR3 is CASSGISSERYNEQFF. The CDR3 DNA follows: TGTGCCAGCAGCGGAATTTCAAGCGAGCGCTACAATGAGCAGTTCTTC.